This T cell receptor beta chain was recorded in a study of shared clonotypes between healthy human individuals. TCRdb keeps only in-frame clones here, not all; method: immunoSEQ multiplex PCR. The sample records more than 2 million clones, 90% to 95% being singletons. As for this clone: The antigen remains undetermined.

All the donors were Caucasian adults who lived in Nashville, Tennessee. Germline V gene data show CDR1 as SGHRS and CDR2 as YFSETQ. This CDR3 contains 15 residues. Trimming removed 3 bases from V and 6 bases from J, with 19 bases in between. Broader study findings: Four donors held about 5% of naive CD4 clonotypes in common.

This TCR was sampled from a man between 18 and 35 years old in good health. J is TRBJ2-7 and V is TRBV5-1, with D maybe TRBD2 (6 bases). Sequenced input: naive CD4+ T cells sorted from blood. Subset denoted: CD45RA+ positively selected. CDR3 loop: CASSSHGTAGFEQYF. The CDR3 nucleotides are TGCGCCAGCAGCTCCCATGGGACCGCGGGGTTCGAGCAGTACTTC.